Presented here are 6 T cell receptor beta chains from one specimen sequenced in a study of blood T cell repertoires in COVID-19. The method was immunoSEQ multiplex PCR; TCRdb's version includes in-frame clones alone and lacks a portion of them. The table includes around 200,000 clones, roughly 86% detected once. The sequenced material came from peripheral blood. Source of these receptors: a man in his forties or fifties with active or convalescent COVID-19.

The rearrangement joins TRBV6-5 to TRBJ1-2; weak D call: TRBD1 (5 bases). Germline V lookup: CDR1 MNHEY, CDR2 SVGAGI. This CDR3 region has 13 residues. Trimming took 7 bases from V and 7 from J, leaving 16 bases between them. The CDR3 DNA reads TGTGCCAGCACTAGGCGGGGGGTGGGTGGCTACACCTTC. Residues: CASTRRGVGGYTF.

This clone was detected many times. The chain joins TRBV4-3 to TRBJ2-1, with TRBD2 matching 15 bases. The CDR3 sequence is 20 residues long. Per germline, CDR1 LGHNA and CDR2 YSLEER. V was pared by 4 bases and J by 12 bases, with 22 bases of the junction left unmatched. CDR3 sequence (DNA): TGCGCCAGCAGCCCTTTCCCCCCGGGGACTAGCGGGGGGTACTACATCGGGCAGTTCTTC. It is translated as CASSPFPPGTSGGYYIGQFF.

The chain recombines TRBV7-2 with TRBJ1-2; D gene unclear. V was shortened by 5 bases and J by 8 bases, with 15 bases between the two germline ends. This CDR3 has 13 residues. The germline V gene has CDR1 SGHTA and CDR2 FQGNSA. The CDR3 reads CASSLDFLTGYTF. In DNA form, the CDR3 reads TGTGCCAGCAGCCTGGACTTCCTTACAGGCTACACCTTC.

This clone was recorded a few times. The CDR3 sequence: CATSTGVSGNTIYF. The CDR3 bases are TGTGCCACCAGCACGGGGGTCTCTGGAAACACCATATATTTT. This sequence joins TRBV15 and TRBJ1-3; tentative D call: TRBD1 (5 bases). CDR1 is LNHNV, CDR2 YYDKDF, per germline (reference sequence). There are 14 residues in the CDR3. Trimming took 4 bases from V and 0 from J, leaving 7 bases between them.

The rearrangement joins TRBV6-5 to TRBJ1-3; D is perhaps TRBD1 (5 bases). The CDR3 sequence is 15 residues long. V was cut by 8 bases and J by 7 bases, with 21 bases left in between. CDR1 MNHEY and CDR2 SVGAGI come from the germline V gene. For the CDR3, the DNA is TGTGCCAGCGGATCTTCCGGACTGCGGGGCAACACCATATATTTT. As protein: CASGSSGLRGNTIYF.

CDR3: CASSHAPGATSGELFF. The DNA for the CDR3 is TGTGCCAGCTCACACGCGCCAGGCGCTACCAGCGGGGAGCTGTTTTTT. The chain is built from TRBV18 and TRBJ2-2; D unclear. Germline CDR1 KGHSH, CDR2 LQKENI. This CDR3 has 16 amino acids. V was trimmed by 4 bases and J by 7 bases, leaving 19 bases between them.